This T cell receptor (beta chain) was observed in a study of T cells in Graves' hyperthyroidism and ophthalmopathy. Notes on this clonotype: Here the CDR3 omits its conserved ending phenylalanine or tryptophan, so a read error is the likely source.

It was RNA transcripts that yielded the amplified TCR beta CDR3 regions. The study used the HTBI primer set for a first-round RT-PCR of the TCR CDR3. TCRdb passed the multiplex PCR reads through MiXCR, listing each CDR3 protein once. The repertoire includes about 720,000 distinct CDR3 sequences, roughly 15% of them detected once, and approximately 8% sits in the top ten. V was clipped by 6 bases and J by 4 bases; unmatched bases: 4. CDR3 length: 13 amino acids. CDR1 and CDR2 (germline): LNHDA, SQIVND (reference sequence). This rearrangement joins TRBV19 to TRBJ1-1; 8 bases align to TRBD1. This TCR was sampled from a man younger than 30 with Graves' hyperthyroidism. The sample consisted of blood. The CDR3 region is CASSKTGGTEAFL. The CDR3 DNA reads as TGTGCCAGTAGCAAAACAGGGGGCACTGAAGCTTTCCTT.